The T cell receptor beta chain under discussion was sequenced for a study of blood T cell repertoires in COVID-19 (dated by TCRdb to 2018 to 2020). For context, the study as a whole: Collaborator samples came from the United States, Italy and Spain and covered acute and convalescent phases of COVID-19. HLA class I and class II types, where available, came from metadata supplied by the sample provider rather than from assay-based typing. Samples came from the ongoing ImmuneRACE study (first 160 participants) plus 1,254 subjects from 6 global collaborators. Subjects who had been exposed to COVID-19, were actively infected with it, or had recovered from it provided the deeply sampled blood TCRbeta repertoires that made up the dataset. The material from the prospective study consisted of cDNA or gDNA derived from T cells, B-cell-depleted T cells, or PBMCs. The sample metadata nearly always contained a de-identified subject ID, COVID-19 status, age in years and sex. The repertoires were made available in a free public database intended to serve as a resource for research on the immune response to SARS-CoV-2.

The paper as a whole reports these results and caveats: Clinical and demographic metadata were provided uncurated, with the amount varying by source and participant.

With regard to this clone: The clone's antigen remains unknown. No quality values exist for individual bases; no much larger clone is one base distant.

Collaborating institutions collected whole blood in K2EDTA tubes following their own protocols. For TCRbeta analysis, collaborator samples were shipped as frozen whole blood, as isolated PBMCs, or as DNA extracted from either sample type. The immunoSEQ Assay, a bias-controlled multiplex PCR, was used to amplify TCRbeta CDR3 regions from genomic DNA. The authors' analysis ran thus. Nucleated cell counts per sample were estimated from amplification of reference gene primers within the assay. To quantify the absolute abundance of each unique TCRbeta CDR3 rearrangement, sequence reads were collapsed and filtered. For each sample, productive Simpson clonality was calculated as the square root of Simpson's diversity index over productive rearrangements. As stored in TCRdb, this immuneACCESS dataset retains in-frame rearrangements with V and J assigned. A fraction of the clones does not appear; measured against another copy, unresolved V genes explain less than half of the discrepancy, and the remainder lacks a known reason. The V and J calls and clone size were taken over from that table, and D and trimming were inferred from the DNA. The sample table holds some 96,000 clones, of which about 84% were seen once. The ten most abundant clones make up over 10% of the sample.

Trimming takes 2 bases from V and 0 bases from J, and the germline ends sit 7 bases apart. From a lookup of the germline V gene, CDR1 and CDR2 are MNHNS and SASEGT. The CDR3 spans 14 residues, from the cysteine through the phenylalanine. The sequence is cut down to CDR3 DNA, 42 bases in frame from base 1. The sequencing input was peripheral blood. The clonotype was recovered from a human donor in a cohort sampled during active COVID-19. Here the chain combines TRBV6-1 and TRBJ1-1, with no D gene named confidently. The nucleotide sequence is TGTGCCAGCAGTGAACTCAGGCTGAACACTGAAGCTTTCTTT. Its translation is CASSELRLNTEAFF.